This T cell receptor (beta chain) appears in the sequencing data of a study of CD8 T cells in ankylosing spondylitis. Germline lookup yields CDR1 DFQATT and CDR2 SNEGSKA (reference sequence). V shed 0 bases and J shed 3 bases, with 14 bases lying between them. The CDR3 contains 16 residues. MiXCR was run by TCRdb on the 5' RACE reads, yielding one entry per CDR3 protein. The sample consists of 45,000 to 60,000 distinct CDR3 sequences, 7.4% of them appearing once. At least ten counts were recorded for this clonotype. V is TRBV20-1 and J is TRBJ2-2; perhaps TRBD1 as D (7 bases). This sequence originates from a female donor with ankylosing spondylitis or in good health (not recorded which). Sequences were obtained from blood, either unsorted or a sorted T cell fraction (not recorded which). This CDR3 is CSAREEVRGDTGELFF. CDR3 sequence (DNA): TGCAGTGCTAGAGAGGAGGTCAGGGGGGACACCGGGGAGCTGTTTTTT.